This T cell receptor (beta chain) was sequenced in a study of blood T cell repertoires in COVID-19. As for the study in general: Material from acute and convalescent COVID-19 was sourced from the United States, Italy and Spain. In each case, the material was cDNA or gDNA derived from T cells, B-cell-depleted T cells, or PBMCs.

This table comes from immunoSEQ multiplex PCR, and its TCRdb copy is limited to in-frame clones, with some not included. This sample has fewer than 300,000 clones, with 84% found just once. This TCR was sampled from a human donor in a cohort sampled during active COVID-19. Material: peripheral blood.

This CDR3 is CASSYSRTEIYGYTF. CDR3 in DNA: TGTGCCAGCAGTTACTCCCGGACAGAAATCTATGGCTACACCTTC. The chain uses TRBV6-5 and TRBJ1-2; tentative D call: TRBD1 (6 bases). The V end lost 0 bases, the J end lost 4 bases, and 12 bases lay between the germline ends. The CDR3 runs to 15 residues. Per the germline V gene, CDR1 is MNHEY and CDR2 is SVGAGI.